The 14 T cell receptor beta chains given below trace back to one sample, sequenced in a study of T cells in Graves' hyperthyroidism and ophthalmopathy. Regions amplified from RNA transcripts were the TCR beta CDR3 regions. The HTBI set primed first-round TCR CDR3 RT-PCR. MiXCR, run by TCRdb on the multiplex PCR reads, gives a single entry per CDR3 protein. The sample shows approximately 420,000 distinct CDR3 sequences, approximately 13% of them seen only once. Sequencing was done on a sample of blood. The source of these receptors is a young woman with Graves' hyperthyroidism.

This clonotype was counted at least ten times. V usage is TRBV28 and J usage is TRBJ2-5; D perhaps matches TRBD1 (6 bases). Germline lookup yields CDR1 MDHEN and CDR2 SYDVKM. CDR3 size: 14 residues. With 3 bases removed from V and 2 bases from J, the gap between germline ends came to 10 bases. CDR3 in amino acids: CASSFGGQQETQYF. CDR3 DNA: TGTGCCAGCAGTTTTGGGGGACAACAAGAGACCCAGTACTTC.

J is TRBJ1-4 and V is TRBV7-9, with D tentatively TRBD1 (5 bases). Germline V gene lookup returns CDR1 SEHNR and CDR2 FQNEAQ (reference sequence). V lost 6 bases, J lost 8 bases, and 16 bases lay in between. CDR3 length equals 14 residues. The CDR3 is CASSSPGLGEKLFF. In DNA, the CDR3 is TGTGCCAGCAGTTCGCCGGGGCTCGGGGAAAAACTGTTTTTT.

The chain employs TRBV24-1 and TRBJ2-1; D gene unclear. Germline loops: CDR1 KGHDR, CDR2 SFDVKD. V lost 1 base and J lost 5, with 11 bases in between. This CDR3 comprises 15 residues. The DNA of the CDR3 is TGTGCCACCAGTGATTTCCGGGCTAACGACAATGAGCAGTTCTTC. Encoded protein: CATSDFRANDNEQFF.

This clonotype was recorded at least ten times. V is TRBV12-3 or TRBV12-4 and J is TRBJ2-5, with TRBD1 identical over 7 bases. The CDR3 runs to 14 residues. V was clipped by 6 bases and J by 4 bases; unmatched bases: 8. The CDR3 protein is CASSRTGPRETQYF. The CDR3 coding sequence is TGTGCCAGCAGCCGGACAGGCCCACGAGAGACCCAGTACTTC.

Turning to this clonotype: It may be a read error: a sequence one base away is much more abundant. This chain joins TRBV20-1 and TRBJ2-1; TRBD2 matches 8 bases. The junction had 20 bases not matched to a gene; V was cut back by 6 bases and J by 10 bases. The CDR3 length is 16 residues. Germline V lookup: CDR1 DFQATT, CDR2 SNEGSKA (reference sequence). The CDR3 coding sequence is TGCAGTGCCCCAGCACACAGCGGGGGATCCTCCTACGAGCAGTTCTTC. Protein product: CSAPAHSGGSSYEQFF.

This clonotype was observed at least ten times. The DNA of the CDR3 is TGTGCCAGCAGCTTCCCCGTGGGGCAGGACAACACTGAAGCTTTCTTT. Encoded protein: CASSFPVGQDNTEAFF. This chain links TRBV7-9 with TRBJ1-1; possibly TRBD1 for D (5 bases). Looked up from germline, CDR1 is SEHNR and CDR2 is FQNEAQ (reference sequence). V shed 3 bases and J shed 2 bases, with 16 bases lying between them. The CDR3 has 16 residues.

Only a few counts were recorded for this clonotype. This chain uses TRBV25-1 with TRBJ1-6; D unclear. Trimming took 3 bases from V and 4 from J, leaving 7 bases between them. This CDR3 is built from 14 residues. Germline CDR1 and CDR2: MGHDK and SYGVNS. Here the CDR3 reads CASSDVGYNSPLHF. CDR3 nucleotides: TGTGCCAGCAGTGATGTGGGATATAATTCACCCCTCCACTTT.

This clonotype was observed a handful of times. The chain recombines TRBV10-3 with TRBJ2-1, with D perhaps TRBD1 or TRBD2 (6 bases each). This CDR3 region has 15 residues. Trimming stripped 3 bases from V and 6 bases from J, with 15 bases between. Per germline, CDR1 ENHRY and CDR2 SYGVKD. The CDR3 DNA follows: TGTGCCATCAGTGAAAGGGGGGTCCCCACCAATGAGCAGTTCTTC. This codes for CAISERGVPTNEQFF.

This clonotype was seen only a few times. Because it lacks the conserved phenylalanine or tryptophan at the end, this CDR3 is likely a read error. The rearrangement uses TRBV28 and TRBJ2-6; D could derive from TRBD1 or TRBD2 (5 bases each). CDR3 size: 17 residues. CDR1 is MDHEN, CDR2 SYDVKM, per germline. V was shortened by 5 bases and J by 0 bases, with 14 bases between the two germline ends. In DNA, the CDR3 is TGTGCCAGCAGTGGGGGTTTAGGGGTCTCTGGGGCCAACGTCCTGACTTCC. Its protein is CASSGGLGVSGANVLTS.

This clonotype was seen many times. The chain uses TRBV5-1 and TRBJ1-1, with TRBD1 matching 10 bases. The CDR3 consists of 14 residues. The germline V gene has CDR1 SGHRS and CDR2 YFSETQ. Trimming at V came to 4 bases and at J to 7 bases, leaving 7 bases not matched to a gene. In DNA form, the CDR3 reads TGCGCCAGCAGCCCCTCGACAGGGGGCCTTGAAGCTTTCTTT. It yields the protein CASSPSTGGLEAFF.

This clonotype was seen many times. The chain links TRBV29-1 to TRBJ1-2; 7 nucleotides line up with TRBD1. The V gene end was trimmed by 1 base and the J gene end by 3 bases; junction bases not matched to a gene: 5. This CDR3 spans 14 amino acids. Per the germline V gene, CDR1 is SQVTM and CDR2 is ANQGSEA. The DNA of the CDR3 is TGCAGCGTTGAAGGGTCAGGGGGGGACTATGGCTACACCTTC. Residues: CSVEGSGGDYGYTF. Complete variable domain (other parts from reference TRBV29-1 and TRBJ1-2): SAVISQKPSRDICQRGTSLTIQCQVDSQVTMMFWYRQQPGQSLTLIATANQGSEATYESGFVIDKFPISRPNLTFSTLTVSNMSPEDSSIYLCSVEGSGGDYGYTFGSGTRLTVV.

The table lists this clonotype with many counts. The genes are TRBV6-2 or TRBV6-3 and TRBJ2-3, with D uncertain. V gave up 6 bases and J gave up 8 bases, with 15 bases separating them. The germline V gene has CDR1 MNHEY and CDR2 SVGEGT. The CDR3 totals 13 residues. CDR3 region: CASSSLQFGTQYF. The CDR3 nucleotides are TGTGCCAGCAGCTCTCTACAGTTCGGTACGCAGTATTTT.

CDR3 protein: CSVDRPQGTDTQYF. The DNA of the CDR3 is TGCAGCGTTGATAGACCCCAGGGCACAGATACGCAGTATTTT. V and J are TRBV29-1 and TRBJ2-3; the D is unclear. V lost 3 bases and J lost 1, with 11 bases in between. The germline V gene encodes CDR1 SQVTM and CDR2 ANQGSEA. This CDR3 has 14 residues.

The chain recombines TRBV7-8 with TRBJ1-3; D perhaps matches TRBD1 (5 bases). This CDR3 has 17 residues. Per the germline V gene, CDR1 is SGHVS and CDR2 is FQNEAQ. The germline V and J ends were trimmed by 1 base and 2 bases, with 15 bases remaining between them. The CDR3 DNA follows: TGTGCCAGCAGCTTAGGGGGCTCAGGGTTTGCTGGAAACACCATATATTTT. Translation: CASSLGGSGFAGNTIYF.